These 22 T cell receptor beta chains were sequenced from one sample in a study of OX40 agonist ivuxolimab in advanced cancers. Assay: immunoSEQ multiplex PCR; the TCRdb copy retains only in-frame clones and omits some. In the table there are 80,000 or so clones, more than 70% of which are singletons. The sample here was CD4+ or CD8+ T cells sorted from blood, taken in a trial of the OX40 agonist ivuxolimab. The receptors were sampled from an adult with an advanced solid tumor such as melanoma, head and neck, liver or kidney cancer.

The chain links TRBV5-4 to TRBJ2-5, with D perhaps assigned TRBD1 or TRBD2 (5 bases each). V was pared by 2 bases and J by 5 bases, with 16 bases between. This CDR3 is 15 amino acids long. Looked up from germline, CDR1 is SGHNT and CDR2 is YYREEE (reference sequence). The CDR3 is CASSLFPSEGETQYF. CDR3 nucleotides: TGTGCCAGCAGCTTATTCCCCTCTGAGGGGGAGACCCAGTACTTC.

This rearrangement joins TRBV6-1 to TRBJ1-2; D call uncertain. This CDR3 comprises 13 residues. Germline V gene data show CDR1 as MNHNS and CDR2 as SASEGT. The V gene lost 6 bases and the J gene lost 3 bases, with 11 bases spanning the gap. The CDR3 DNA reads as TGTGCCAGCAGCCTCGACCTATACTATGGCTACACCTTC. It codes for CASSLDLYYGYTF.

The chain links TRBV30 to TRBJ2-1; D not resolved. CDR3 length: 16 amino acids. Between the trimmed V and J ends, which lost 4 bases and 2 bases, there was a span of 18 bases. Germline values: CDR1 GTSNPN, CDR2 SVGIG (reference sequence). In DNA form, the CDR3 reads TGTGCCTGGACCCCCGAGGACGGGTGGACCTACAATGAGCAGTTCTTC. The encoded protein is CAWTPEDGWTYNEQFF.

CDR3 bases: TGTGCCAGCAGTCCAGTTTACGAGCAGTACTTC. It yields the protein CASSPVYEQYF. J is TRBJ2-7 and V is TRBV28; no clear D gene. The CDR3 extends over 11 amino acids. The germline CDR1 and CDR2 sequences are MDHEN and SYDVKM. Trimming cost V 5 bases and J 4 bases, with 6 bases left between them.

This chain uses TRBV5-1 with TRBJ2-2; possibly TRBD1 or TRBD2 for D (5 bases each). Germline assignment: CDR1 SGHRS and CDR2 YFSETQ. The V and J ends lost 4 bases and 11 bases respectively, with 12 bases between them. The CDR3 extends over 12 amino acids. The CDR3: CASSEGRVELFF. The DNA for the CDR3 is TGCGCCAGCAGCGAGGGGCGTGTAGAGCTGTTTTTT.

The rearrangement uses TRBV5-1 and TRBJ1-6; D not certain. The germline V gene has CDR1 SGHRS and CDR2 YFSETQ. The CDR3 length is 13 residues. V was pared by 10 bases and J by 10 bases, with 18 bases between. The CDR3, as DNA: TGCGCCCCTGCATTGTCCGATTGGTCACCCCTCCACTTT. It is translated as CAPALSDWSPLHF.

This clone came up once. The CDR3 DNA follows: TGTGCCAGCAGCCCCTCCCGACAGGGGAGCGGCTACACCTTC. Translation: CASSPSRQGSGYTF. V gene TRBV6-4 combines with J gene TRBJ1-2; 8 nucleotides match TRBD1. Germline V CDR1 and CDR2: MRHNA, SNTAGT. This CDR3 spans 14 amino acids. Trimming at V came to 6 bases and at J to 8 bases, leaving 11 bases not matched to a gene.

This clone was seen a few times. This chain links TRBV5-4 with TRBJ2-1, with D perhaps being TRBD1 or TRBD2 (6 bases each). The germline V gene encodes CDR1 SGHNT and CDR2 YYREEE (reference sequence). Between the trimmed V and J ends, which lost 2 bases and 7 bases, there was a span of 13 bases. The CDR3 consists of 14 residues. CDR3 nucleotides: TGTGCCAGCAGCTTTTCGAGGGGGGCGAATGAGCAGTTCTTC. It encodes CASSFSRGANEQFF.

The chain combines TRBV11-2 with TRBJ1-1; D not certain. Germline CDR1 SGHAT, CDR2 FQNNGV. This CDR3 comprises 15 residues. Trimming removed 1 base at V and 1 base at J, with 10 bases between. CDR3 nucleotide sequence: TGTGCCAGCAGCTTAGTGCGGAATACGAACACTGAAGCTTTCTTT. Amino acid sequence: CASSLVRNTNTEAFF.

The chain has TRBV7-8 and TRBJ2-2, with D perhaps TRBD1 (5 bases). V lost 5 bases and J lost 6, with 22 bases in between. Germline V CDR1 and CDR2: SGHVS, FQNEAQ. The CDR3 extends over 17 amino acids. The CDR3 DNA is TGTGCCAGCAGCCCACGGTGGCGACAGAGGTCATCCGGGGAGCTGTTTTTT. It encodes CASSPRWRQRSSGELFF.

The chain links TRBV7-2 to TRBJ1-1; D is perhaps TRBD1 (5 bases). Between the trimmed V and J ends, which lost 2 bases and 4 bases, there was a span of 17 bases. Germline CDR1 is SGHTA and CDR2 is FQGNSA. The CDR3 is 16 residues long. CDR3 sequence (DNA): TGTGCCAGCAGCTTAAGTTATGGGCTGGGGGGCACTGAAGCTTTCTTT. Its translation: CASSLSYGLGGTEAFF. Looking up the rest from reference TRBV7-2 and TRBJ1-1 gives the full variable domain: GAGVSQSPSNKVTEKGKDVELRCDPISGHTALYWYRQSLGQGLEFLIYFQGNSAPDKSGLPSDRFSAERTGGSVSTLTIQRTQQEDSAVYLCASSLSYGLGGTEAFFGQGTRLTVV.

V is TRBV7-9 and J is TRBJ1-2, with 7 positions matching TRBD1. The CDR3 contains 14 residues. Unmatched junction bases numbered 3, after V lost 5 bases and J lost 0 bases. From germline, CDR1 is SEHNR and CDR2 FQNEAQ (reference sequence). The CDR3 DNA reads TGTGCCAGCAGCCCCCAGGGGGCTAACTATGGCTACACCTTC. This codes for CASSPQGANYGYTF.

The chain carries TRBV19 and TRBJ2-5; 9 nucleotides align to TRBD1. CDR1 is LNHDA and CDR2 is SQIVND in the germline V gene (reference sequence). Germline trimming cut 7 bases from V and 2 bases from J; bases unmatched to any gene: 5. CDR3 length equals 14 residues. In DNA form, the CDR3 reads TGTGCCAGTAAGGGACAGGGAGGGCAAGAGACCCAGTACTTC. Translation gives CASKGQGGQETQYF.

This chain connects TRBV6-5 to TRBJ2-7, with 7 bases matching TRBD1. Germline V gene lookup returns CDR1 MNHEY and CDR2 SVGAGI. Trimming cost V 5 bases and J 3 bases; bases outside gene matches: 7. This CDR3 region has 14 residues. In DNA, the CDR3 is TGTGCCAGCAGTCGAACGGGACAGAACTACGAGCAGTACTTC. The encoded protein is CASSRTGQNYEQYF.

J is TRBJ1-4 and V is TRBV5-1; the D is unclear. Trimming cost V 4 bases and J 0 bases, with 10 bases left between them. Germline V CDR1 and CDR2: SGHRS, YFSETQ. The length of the CDR3 is 15 residues. The CDR3 region has the DNA TGCGCCAGCAGCGCGCAGGTAGCAACTAATGAAAAACTGTTTTTT. It specifies CASSAQVATNEKLFF.

The CDR3 protein is CASSQIAGTGVGEKLFF. The CDR3 DNA follows: TGTGCCAGCAGCCAAATCGCCGGGACAGGGGTTGGTGAAAAACTGTTTTTT. The chain combines TRBV14 with TRBJ1-4; the match to TRBD1 covers 10 bases. The CDR3 covers 17 residues. Germline assignment: CDR1 SGHDN and CDR2 FVKESK. The ends lost 2 bases at V and 7 bases at J; junction bases unmatched: 10.

J is TRBJ1-6 and V is TRBV6-6; D gene ambiguous. CDR3 size: 13 residues. Germline V gene lookup returns CDR1 MNHNY and CDR2 SVGAGI (reference sequence). Trimming pared 5 bases from V and 8 bases from J, leaving 10 bases between. The CDR3 region has the DNA TGTGCCAGCAGTAGAGCCTCCGATTCACCCCTCCACTTT. Translating it yields CASSRASDSPLHF.

This clone occurred once. The genes are TRBV7-9 and TRBJ2-2; possible D gene TRBD1, 5 bases. Per the germline V gene, CDR1 is SEHNR and CDR2 is FQNEAQ (reference sequence). With 8 bases removed from V and 0 bases from J, the gap between germline ends came to 13 bases. The CDR3 contains 15 residues. CDR3 coding DNA: TGTGCCAGCCCCCGGCAGGGCGCGAACACCGGGGAGCTGTTTTTT. Protein: CASPRQGANTGELFF.

The CDR3 protein is CASNLLAGGELFF. The CDR3 bases are TGTGCCAGCAACCTACTAGCTGGCGGGGAGCTGTTTTTT. The chain carries TRBV2 and TRBJ2-2; D perhaps matches TRBD2 (6 bases). Germline assignment: CDR1 SNHLY and CDR2 FYNNEI. V dropped 7 bases and J dropped 7 bases, with 13 bases sitting between them. The CDR3 is 13 amino acids.

The CDR3 region is CASSLLGKGNRNEQFF. DNA of the CDR3: TGTGCCAGCAGCTTACTTGGTAAGGGGAATAGGAATGAGCAGTTCTTC. V and J are TRBV7-2 and TRBJ2-1, with D tentatively TRBD1 (5 bases). CDR3 length: 16 residues. Germline assignment: CDR1 SGHTA and CDR2 FQGNSA. V lost 2 bases and J 7 bases, leaving 18 bases between the germline ends.

The CDR3 DNA reads TGTGCCTGGAGTAGCAGGGGCTGGACCGGGGAGCTGTTTTTT. This codes for CAWSSRGWTGELFF. This chain connects TRBV30 to TRBJ2-2; tentatively, D is TRBD1 (6 bases). V was shortened by 2 bases and J by 5 bases, with 12 bases between the two germline ends. This CDR3 comprises 14 residues. From germline, CDR1 is GTSNPN and CDR2 SVGIG (reference sequence). The variable domain in full, completed from reference TRBV30 and TRBJ2-2, reads SQTIHQWPATLVQPVGSPLSLECTVEGTSNPNLYWYRQAAGRGLQLLFYSVGIGQISSEVPQNLSASRPQDRQFILSSKKLLLSDSGFYLCAWSSRGWTGELFFGEGSRLTVL.

The chain links TRBV7-7 to TRBJ2-1; TRBD1 is a possible D gene (5 bases). The CDR3 contains 14 residues. Between the trimmed V and J ends, which lost 5 bases and 5 bases, there was a span of 13 bases. Germline V CDR1 and CDR2: SSHAT, FNYEAQ (reference sequence). CDR3 DNA sequence: TGTGCCAGCAGCCCCAGGGTTGTAGACAATGAGCAGTTCTTC. This sequence encodes CASSPRVVDNEQFF.